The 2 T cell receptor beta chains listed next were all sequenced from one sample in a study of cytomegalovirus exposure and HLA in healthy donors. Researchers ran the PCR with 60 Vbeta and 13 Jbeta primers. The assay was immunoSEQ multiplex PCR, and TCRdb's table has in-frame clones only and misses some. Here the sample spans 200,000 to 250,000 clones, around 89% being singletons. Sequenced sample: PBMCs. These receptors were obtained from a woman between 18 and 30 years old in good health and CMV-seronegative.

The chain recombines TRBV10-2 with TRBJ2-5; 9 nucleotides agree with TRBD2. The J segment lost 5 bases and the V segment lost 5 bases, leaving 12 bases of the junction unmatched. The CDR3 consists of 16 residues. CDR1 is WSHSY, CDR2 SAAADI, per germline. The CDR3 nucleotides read TGCGCCAGCAGTAACCCGCTAGCGGGGCGCTATGAGACCCAGTACTTC. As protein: CASSNPLAGRYETQYF.

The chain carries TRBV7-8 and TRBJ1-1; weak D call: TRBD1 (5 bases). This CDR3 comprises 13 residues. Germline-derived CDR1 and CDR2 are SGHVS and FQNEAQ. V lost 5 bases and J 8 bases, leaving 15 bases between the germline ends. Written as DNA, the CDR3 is TGTGCCAGCAGCGGACGGACACACGTCGAAGCTTTCTTT. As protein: CASSGRTHVEAFF.